The next 22 T cell receptor beta chains were all read from a single sample in a study of OX40 agonist ivuxolimab in advanced cancers. Produced via immunoSEQ multiplex PCR; TCRdb's table is partial and in-frame only. The sample lists approximately 41,000 clones, approximately 90% seen once, with 35% to 40% in the top ten. The sequencing here drew on CD4+ or CD8+ T cells sorted from blood, taken in a trial of the OX40 agonist ivuxolimab. The source is an adult with an advanced solid tumor such as melanoma, head and neck, liver or kidney cancer.

V is TRBV29-1 and J is TRBJ1-1; a possible D gene is TRBD1 (5 bases). The CDR3 is 11 amino acids. The V gene lost 6 bases and the J gene lost 10 bases, with 15 bases spanning the gap. Looked up from germline, CDR1 is SQVTM and CDR2 is ANQGSEA. CDR3 loop: CSVYQGPGAFF. CDR3 in DNA: TGCAGCGTATACCAGGGCCCTGGAGCTTTCTTT.

This chain links TRBV21-1 with TRBJ2-3. TRBV21-1 is a known pseudogene. There are 16 residues in the CDR3. CDR3 sequence: CASSKSIGVGVDTQYF. In DNA, the CDR3 is TGTGCCAGCAGCAAAAGTATCGGGGTAGGGGTGGATACGCAGTATTTT.

V usage is TRBV5-1 and J usage is TRBJ1-2; D possibly corresponds to TRBD1 (6 bases). The CDR3 totals 13 residues. Germline V gene data show CDR1 as SGHRS and CDR2 as YFSETQ. The V end was cut by 0 bases, the J end by 8 bases, with 11 bases between. CDR3 in amino acids: CASSLGGAQGYTF. CDR3 DNA sequence: TGCGCCAGCAGCTTGGGGGGGGCGCAGGGCTACACCTTC.

V gene TRBV5-8 combines with J gene TRBJ2-5; 8 positions match TRBD2. The CDR3 spans 12 residues. CDR1 and CDR2 from the germline V gene are SGHTS and YDEGEE. V trimming: 10 bases; J trimming: 9 bases; junction bases outside the gene matches: 11. This CDR3 reads CAGESGGRPQYF. Here the CDR3 DNA reads TGTGCCGGAGAGAGCGGGGGCCGGCCCCAGTACTTC.

Only one count was recorded for this clone. The chain links TRBV6-5 to TRBJ2-2; D gene ambiguous. Trimming cost V 6 bases and J 8 bases, with 10 bases left between them. The CDR3 has 12 amino acids. Germline lookup yields CDR1 MNHEY and CDR2 SVGAGI. This CDR3 reads CASSRHTGELFF. As DNA, the CDR3 is TGTGCCAGCAGCCGACATACGGGGGAGCTGTTTTTT.

The V call is TRBV19, the J call TRBJ2-7; the D gene is possibly TRBD1 (5 bases). CDR1 LNHDA and CDR2 SQIVND come from the germline V gene (reference sequence). This CDR3 region has 13 residues. Trimming stripped 0 bases from V and 3 bases from J, with 6 bases between. This CDR3 is CASSIDQGYEQYF. The CDR3, as DNA: TGTGCCAGTAGTATAGATCAGGGCTACGAGCAGTACTTC.

The chain uses TRBV7-6 and TRBJ2-3; 10 nucleotides align to TRBD2. V gave up 3 bases and J gave up 4 bases; unmatched junction bases: 7. CDR1 and CDR2 (germline): SGHVS, FNYEAQ. This CDR3 has 16 residues. This CDR3 reads CASSFLAGVGADTQYF. CDR3 nucleotides: TGTGCCAGCAGCTTCCTAGCGGGAGTAGGTGCAGATACGCAGTATTTT. Drawing the rest from reference TRBV7-6 and TRBJ2-3, the complete variable domain is GAGVSQSPRYKVTKRGQDVALRCDPISGHVSLYWYRQALGQGPEFLTYFNYEAQQDKSGLPNDRFSAERPEGSISTLTIQRTEQRDSAMYRCASSFLAGVGADTQYFGPGTRLTVL.

The table lists this clone with a few counts. This CDR3 is also generated by other DNA sequences in the sample. The V and J genes are TRBV18 and TRBJ1-5, with D hard to call. The CDR3 covers 15 residues. Trimming removed 2 bases at V and 6 bases at J, with 14 bases between. Germline V CDR1 and CDR2: KGHSH, LQKENI. This CDR3 is CASSPNRQGGQPQHF. For the CDR3, the DNA is TGTGCCAGCTCACCAAATCGGCAAGGCGGTCAGCCCCAGCATTTT.

The V gene is TRBV9, the J gene TRBJ1-4; unclear D gene. The germline V and J ends were trimmed by 4 bases and 3 bases, with 13 bases remaining between them. Germline V gene lookup returns CDR1 SGDLS and CDR2 YYNGEE. The CDR3 runs to 15 residues. The CDR3 nucleotides read TGTGCCAGCAGCTCAGGTCAAACCTCTAATGAAAAACTGTTTTTT. Protein sequence: CASSSGQTSNEKLFF.

J is TRBJ1-5 and V is TRBV27; 10 nucleotides align to TRBD1. The CDR3 contains 15 residues. CDR1 and CDR2 (germline): MNHEY, SMNVEV (reference sequence). Trimming at V came to 9 bases and at J to 0 bases, leaving 5 bases not matched to a gene. CDR3 in amino acids: CARDGQGDSNQPQHF. The CDR3 DNA follows: TGTGCCAGGGATGGACAGGGGGATAGCAATCAGCCCCAGCATTTT.

The J gene is TRBJ2-6, the V gene TRBV4-2, with 7 bases identical to TRBD2. CDR3 length equals 16 residues. V lost 0 bases, J lost 4 bases, and 3 bases stayed unmatched. The germline CDR1 and CDR2 sequences are LGHNA and YNFKEQ. The CDR3 nucleotides are TGTGCCAGCAGCCAAGAGGGAGGGGTCGGGGCCAACGTCCTGACTTTC. It is translated as CASSQEGGVGANVLTF.

The chain joins TRBV10-3 to TRBJ1-1; the D is unclear. V lost 7 bases, J lost 6 bases, and 24 bases lay in between. Germline V gene sequence: CDR1 ENHRY, CDR2 SYGVKD. The CDR3 is made up of 16 amino acids. CDR3 DNA: TGTGCCATCAATCCCAGACCCTCCGCCGAGGGAGCTGAAGCTTTCTTT. Its protein product is CAINPRPSAEGAEAFF.

J is TRBJ2-7 and V is TRBV11-2; D may be TRBD2 (6 bases). Germline CDR1 reads SGHAT; CDR2 reads FQNNGV. The CDR3 is 14 residues long. Trimming took 6 bases from V and 0 from J, leaving 12 bases between them. The CDR3 region has the DNA TGTGCCAGCAGTCGCGGGGTTTCCTCCTACGAGCAGTACTTC. Translation: CASSRGVSSYEQYF.

V and J are TRBV19 and TRBJ1-4; D may be TRBD1 (5 bases). The V gene's germline CDR1 is LNHDA and CDR2 SQIVND (reference sequence). CDR3 length equals 19 residues. The V gene lost 1 base and the J gene lost 5 bases, with 23 bases spanning the gap. The CDR3 reads CASSIVLGWDGEQNEKLFF. CDR3 sequence (DNA): TGTGCCAGTAGTATAGTTCTTGGTTGGGACGGGGAACAAAATGAAAAACTGTTTTTT.

The genes are TRBV4-1 and TRBJ2-4; TRBD1 or TRBD2 may be the D gene (5 bases each). Germline V gene sequence: CDR1 MGHRA, CDR2 YSYEKL. This CDR3 has 13 residues. Between the trimmed V and J ends, which lost 5 bases and 6 bases, there was a span of 11 bases. Here the CDR3 reads CASSSGTGNIQYF. The CDR3, as DNA: TGCGCCAGCAGCTCCGGGACGGGAAACATTCAGTACTTC.

Only a few counts were recorded for this clone. This chain connects TRBV9 to TRBJ2-1; 10 bases agree with TRBD2. CDR3 length: 17 amino acids. The germline CDR1 and CDR2 sequences are SGDLS and YYNGEE. Unmatched junction bases numbered 7, after V lost 0 bases and J lost 4 bases. CDR3 sequence: CASSVGVGSGGYNEQFF. The CDR3 DNA sequence: TGTGCCAGCAGCGTAGGGGTGGGTAGCGGGGGGTACAATGAGCAGTTCTTC.

This clone was counted once. CDR3 in amino acids: CASRVGQGKQETQYF. The CDR3 DNA sequence: TGTGCCAGCAGAGTAGGACAGGGCAAGCAAGAGACCCAGTACTTC. The rearrangement links TRBV5-4 to TRBJ2-5; 8 bases are shared with TRBD1. The CDR3 is made up of 15 amino acids. Per germline, CDR1 SGHNT and CDR2 YYREEE (reference sequence). Trimming at V came to 5 bases and at J to 2 bases, leaving 8 bases not matched to a gene.

J is TRBJ2-1 and V is TRBV5-1; 13 bases fit TRBD2. This CDR3 is 17 amino acids long. Looked up from germline, CDR1 is SGHRS and CDR2 is YFSETQ. Trimming at V came to 2 bases and at J to 2 bases, leaving 4 bases not matched to a gene. The chain's CDR3 is CASSFPGLAGTYNEQFF. The CDR3 bases are TGCGCCAGCAGCTTCCCGGGACTAGCGGGAACCTACAATGAGCAGTTCTTC.

This chain joins TRBV4-1 and TRBJ2-7; D unclear. With 1 base removed from V and 2 bases from J, the gap between germline ends came to 9 bases. This CDR3 has 14 residues. The germline CDR1 and CDR2 sequences are MGHRA and YSYEKL. CDR3 DNA sequence: TGCGCCAGCAGCCAAGGCCAGCTCGCCTACGAGCAGTACTTC. Its translation: CASSQGQLAYEQYF.

The J gene is TRBJ1-1, the V gene TRBV29-1; D is unclear. The CDR3 is 12 residues long. Germline V gives CDR1 SQVTM, CDR2 ANQGSEA. Trimming removed 5 bases from V and 2 bases from J, with 9 bases in between. The CDR3 region is CSVSVVNTEAFF. CDR3 nucleotides: TGCAGCGTTTCGGTGGTAAACACTGAAGCTTTCTTT.

The chain recombines TRBV28 with TRBJ2-7, with D possibly TRBD2 on 5 matching bases. The CDR3 runs 15 residues. CDR1 and CDR2 from the germline V gene are MDHEN and SYDVKM. Trimming left V 2 bases short and J 4 bases short, with 15 bases between. The CDR3 DNA reads TGTGCCAGCAGTTTACCGGGGTCGCTTAATTACGAGCAGTACTTC. Translating it yields CASSLPGSLNYEQYF.

The V call is TRBV2, the J call TRBJ2-3; TRBD1 aligns across 9 bases. Germline values: CDR1 SNHLY, CDR2 FYNNEI. This CDR3 has 15 residues. Trimming at V came to 6 bases and at J to 3 bases, leaving 7 bases not matched to a gene. The CDR3 protein is CASSQRQGVTDTQYF. The CDR3 region has the DNA TGTGCCAGCAGCCAGAGACAGGGGGTTACAGATACGCAGTATTTT.